A single sample gave rise to the 18 T cell receptor beta chains below, sequenced in a study of blood T cell repertoires in COVID-19 (dated by TCRdb to the early 2020s). Library creation used the immunoSEQ multiplex PCR assay. In TCRdb, the immuneACCESS table is reduced to in-frame sequences with V and J assigned. These tables do not hold every clone; where another copy was compared, an unresolved V gene accounts for under half, and the others remain unexplained. This sample gives tens of thousands of clones in total; around 87% of them show up just once. Around 6.4% of the sample belongs to the ten largest clones. Specimen: peripheral blood. All receptors come from a woman aged 60-75 years with COVID-19, enrolled during active disease.

This clone was detected only a few times. The chain links TRBV6-6 to TRBJ2-3; 13 nucleotides match TRBD2. J was trimmed by 3 bases and V by 6 bases; bases with no gene match: 12. The CDR3 runs to 18 residues. The germline CDR1 and CDR2 sequences are MNHNY and SVGAGI (reference sequence). DNA for the CDR3: TGTGCCAGCAGCCGAGGACTAGCGGGAGCGGGTGAGACAGATACGCAGTATTTT. It yields the protein CASSRGLAGAGETDTQYF.

This clone has just a few counts. V usage is TRBV5-6 and J usage is TRBJ2-7, with TRBD1 identical over 7 bases. J gave up 3 bases and V 1 base, and 1 base lay outside the gene matches. Germline values: CDR1 SGHDT, CDR2 YYEEEE. The CDR3 covers 13 residues. CDR3 sequence (DNA): TGTGCCAGCAGCTTGAGGGGGCTCTACGAGCAGTACTTC. Amino acid sequence: CASSLRGLYEQYF.

The CDR3 loop reads CASSYGLAGGTGELFF. The CDR3 DNA reads TGTGCCAGCAGCTATGGACTAGCGGGAGGCACCGGGGAGCTGTTTTTT. V gene TRBV5-4 combines with J gene TRBJ2-2, with 14 nucleotides matching TRBD2. The CDR3 runs to 16 residues. Germline V gene lookup returns CDR1 SGHNT and CDR2 YYREEE (reference sequence). Trimming took 3 bases from V and 4 from J; bases not matched to a gene: 2.

This chain connects TRBV3-1 (or the pseudogene TRBV3-2) to TRBJ2-3; 7 nucleotides align to TRBD2. J lost 5 bases, V lost 0 bases, and 8 bases had no gene match. The V gene's germline CDR1 is LGHDT and CDR2 YNNKEL (reference sequence). The CDR3 runs to 16 residues. CDR3 sequence: CASSQEIGVAGDTQYF. CDR3 DNA: TGTGCCAGCAGCCAAGAAATCGGAGTAGCGGGAGATACGCAGTATTTT.

CDR3 sequence (DNA): TGTGCCAGCTCACCTCTGGACATCCCCATATACGAGCAGTACTTC. Encoded protein: CASSPLDIPIYEQYF. V usage is TRBV18 and J usage is TRBJ2-7, with D perhaps matching TRBD1 (5 bases). The V gene lost 3 bases and the J gene lost 4 bases, with 16 bases spanning the gap. The CDR3 length is 15 residues. The germline CDR1 and CDR2 sequences are KGHSH and LQKENI.

The V and J genes are TRBV27 and TRBJ1-5, with a possible D match to TRBD1 (6 bases). The CDR3 covers 16 residues. V lost 6 bases and J 3 bases, leaving 18 bases between the germline ends. Germline loops: CDR1 MNHEY, CDR2 SMNVEV (reference sequence). Here the CDR3 reads CASSPAFTGLNQPQHF. DNA for the CDR3: TGTGCCAGCAGCCCAGCCTTCACAGGGCTCAATCAGCCCCAGCATTTT.

The rearrangement links TRBV6-1 to TRBJ1-1, with D possibly being TRBD1 (5 bases). The V gene lost 2 bases and the J gene lost 1 base, with 11 bases spanning the gap. CDR1 and CDR2 from the germline V gene are MNHNS and SASEGT. The CDR3 runs 15 residues. The CDR3 spells CASSEIGTPNTEAFF. The CDR3 DNA is TGTGCCAGCAGTGAAATAGGGACTCCGAACACTGAAGCTTTCTTT.

The chain has TRBV2 and TRBJ2-1, with a possible D match to TRBD1 (6 bases). Germline values: CDR1 SNHLY, CDR2 FYNNEI. V gave up 4 bases and J gave up 4 bases, with 8 bases separating them. The CDR3 runs 13 residues. The CDR3 region is CASSVGQYNEQFF. CDR3 DNA: TGTGCCAGCAGTGTGGGACAATACAATGAGCAGTTCTTC.

V and J are TRBV2 and TRBJ1-1, with 9 bases fitting TRBD1. Germline CDR1 and CDR2: SNHLY and FYNNEI. The ends lost 7 bases at V and 5 bases at J; junction bases unmatched: 5. The CDR3 spans 13 residues. Written as DNA, the CDR3 is TGTGCCAGCAACCTGGGACAGGGAACTGAAGCTTTCTTT. Translation: CASNLGQGTEAFF. Together with reference TRBV2 and TRBJ1-1, the CDR3 gives the full variable domain: EPEVTQTPSHQVTQMGQEVILRCVPISNHLYFYWYRQILGQKVEFLVSFYNNEISEKSEIFDDQFSVERPDGSNFTLKIRSTKLEDSAMYFCASNLGQGTEAFFGQGTRLTVV.

This clone was observed a handful of times. V usage is TRBV29-1 and J usage is TRBJ1-2; 8 bases align to TRBD1. V lost 0 bases to trimming and J lost 7 bases; unmatched junction nucleotides: 4. The CDR3 is made up of 13 amino acids. Germline V gene sequence: CDR1 SQVTM, CDR2 ANQGSEA. The CDR3: CSVEEPGGGGYTF. CDR3 sequence (DNA): TGCAGCGTTGAAGAACCAGGGGGCGGTGGCTACACCTTC.

The genes are TRBV9 and TRBJ2-7; 8 bases line up with TRBD1. The CDR3 is 13 residues long. Unmatched junction bases numbered 5, after V lost 4 bases and J lost 5 bases. Germline V lookup: CDR1 SGDLS, CDR2 YYNGEE. The CDR3 DNA is TGTGCCAGCAGCTCCAGGGGGCTAGACGAGCAGTACTTC. Translated, it gives CASSSRGLDEQYF.

This chain links TRBV14 with TRBJ2-5, with 8 bases fitting TRBD2. The germline V gene has CDR1 SGHDN and CDR2 FVKESK. This CDR3 has 16 residues. With V trimmed by 1 base and J by 5 bases, 9 bases remained unmatched. The CDR3 here is CASSQAPAGVRETQYF. CDR3 DNA sequence: TGTGCCAGCAGCCAAGCTCCAGCGGGAGTTCGGGAGACCCAGTACTTC. The variable domain in full, completed from reference TRBV14 and TRBJ2-5, reads EAGVTQFPSHSVIEKGQTVTLRCDPISGHDNLYWYRRVMGKEIKFLLHFVKESKQDESGMPNNRFLAERTGGTYSTLKVQPAELEDSGVYFCASSQAPAGVRETQYFGPGTRLLVL.

This clone appeared a single time. The rearrangement uses TRBV7-9 and TRBJ2-7; TRBD1 matches 9 bases. The V gene end was trimmed by 0 bases and the J gene end by 6 bases; junction bases not matched to a gene: 9. The CDR3 consists of 16 residues. Germline loops: CDR1 SEHNR, CDR2 FQNEAQ (reference sequence). CDR3 nucleotides: TGTGCCAGCAGCTTAGCGCTCGGGACAGGGTTCGTCGAGCAGTACTTC. Encoded protein: CASSLALGTGFVEQYF.

The chain couples TRBV10-2 to TRBJ2-1, with TRBD2 matching 10 bases. Germline assignment: CDR1 WSHSY and CDR2 SAAADI. With V trimmed by 9 bases and J by 5 bases, 4 bases remained unmatched. CDR3 length: 13 residues. CDR3 amino acids: CASRLAGNNEQFF. The CDR3 nucleotides read TGCGCCAGTCGACTAGCGGGTAACAATGAGCAGTTCTTC.

The J gene is TRBJ2-1, the V gene TRBV11-2, with D unresolved. Germline CDR1 reads SGHAT; CDR2 reads FQNNGV. This CDR3 comprises 15 residues. Trimming stripped 5 bases from V and 0 bases from J, with 11 bases between. This CDR3 reads CASSKTSSSYNEQFF. CDR3 DNA sequence: TGTGCCAGCAGCAAAACCTCGAGCTCCTACAATGAGCAGTTCTTC.

This chain links TRBV10-3 with TRBJ2-2; a weak D match, TRBD1 (5 bases). Germline CDR1 is ENHRY and CDR2 is SYGVKD. The CDR3 loop spans 13 amino acids. Trimming removed 7 bases from V and 1 base from J, with 7 bases in between. This CDR3 is CAIKGQNTGELFF. The CDR3 nucleotides are TGTGCCATCAAAGGACAGAACACCGGGGAGCTGTTTTTT.

This clone showed up just a few times. The chain carries TRBV28 and TRBJ1-5; perhaps TRBD1 as D (6 bases). The length of the CDR3 is 13 residues. In germline, CDR1 is MDHEN, CDR2 SYDVKM. The germline V and J ends were trimmed by 6 bases and 6 bases, with 12 bases remaining between them. CDR3 nucleotides: TGTGCCAGCAGATCTACAGGGTTTCAGCCCCAGCATTTT. This encodes CASRSTGFQPQHF. The full variable domain, completed using reference TRBV28 and TRBJ1-5, is DVKVTQSSRYLVKRTGEKVFLECVQDMDHENMFWYRQDPGLGLRLIYFSYDVKMKEKGDIPEGYSVSREKKERFSLILESASTNQTSMYLCASRSTGFQPQHFGDGTRLSIL.

The chain recombines TRBV6-1 with TRBJ2-1, with 7 bases that match TRBD2. The germline CDR1 and CDR2 sequences are MNHNS and SASEGT. The CDR3 has 18 amino acids. The junction had 16 bases not matched to a gene; V was cut back by 2 bases and J by 6 bases. The CDR3 reads CASSESILGGLKTNEQFF. Written as DNA, the CDR3 is TGTGCCAGCAGTGAAAGTATTCTGGGGGGGTTGAAGACCAATGAGCAGTTCTTC.